The clone carrying this T cell receptor (beta chain) was seen ten or more times. The sample is drawn from a study of early T cells in non-severe SARS-CoV-2 infection. CDR1 is SGHVS, CDR2 FQNEAQ, per germline. There are 16 residues in the CDR3. With V trimmed by 5 bases and J by 4 bases, 12 bases remained unmatched. Via MiXCR, TCRdb re-called the 5' RACE reads, giving one row per CDR3 protein. The sample consists of roughly 110,000 distinct CDR3 sequences, 8.5% to 14% of them appearing once. This TCR came from an adult who was a healthcare worker with PCR-confirmed SARS-CoV-2 infection or an uninfected control (not recorded which). The chain has TRBV7-8 and TRBJ2-3; 7 nucleotides agree with TRBD2. The sequencing sample was made of whole blood. Written as DNA, the CDR3 is TGTGCCAGCAGCCCCCCGGGCGGGGAGGGCCCAGATACGCAGTATTTT. Its translation: CASSPPGGEGPDTQYF.